This T cell receptor (beta chain) comes out of a study of post-analysis software for immune sequencing data. The table lists this clonotype with a few counts. What it recognizes is unknown. Prepared TCR beta cDNA libraries contained unique molecular identifiers. Researchers reported some 500,000 cDNA molecules coming from approximately 1 to 10 million T cells. TCRdb ran MiXCR on the PCR reads and lists one entry per CDR3 protein. Of about 400,000 distinct CDR3 sequences listed, about a third are singletons. Study-wide points: There were a few TRBV segments more frequent in patients than controls, and TRBV5-6, TRBV5-1 and TRBV20-1 were among them.

Germline CDR1 reads MNHEY; CDR2 reads SVGAGI. The V segment lost 2 bases and the J segment 5 bases; nucleotides outside the gene matches: 11. The CDR3 length is 18 residues. The sample was blood. This receptor was obtained from a girl between 10 and 17 years old with multiple sclerosis. V and J are TRBV6-5 and TRBJ2-1; 11 bases map to TRBD2. CDR3: CASSYPFKLAGEHNEQFF. The DNA of the CDR3 is TGTGCCAGCAGTTACCCTTTTAAACTAGCGGGGGAGCACAATGAGCAGTTCTTC.